A single sample is the source of the 30 T cell receptor beta chains below, sequenced in a study of blood T cell repertoires in COVID-19. Assay: immunoSEQ multiplex PCR; the TCRdb copy retains only in-frame clones and omits some. The top ten clones hold 10% to 13% of a sample with 140,000 to 150,000 clones, roughly 84% of them seen once. The sequencing input was peripheral blood. These receptors were obtained from a man between 60 and 75 years old with active or convalescent COVID-19.

Note on this clone: The same CDR3 arises from other DNA sequences in this sample as well. DNA of the CDR3: TGTGCCAGCAGTTACACAGGTCAAGGCAATCAGCCCCAGCATTTT. Encoded protein: CASSYTGQGNQPQHF. The J gene is TRBJ1-5, the V gene TRBV6-2 or TRBV6-3; possible D gene TRBD1, 5 bases. The V end lost 2 bases, the J end lost 2 bases, and 10 bases lay between the germline ends. Germline CDR1 reads MNHEY; CDR2 reads SVGEGT. This CDR3 has 15 residues.

This chain joins TRBV7-2 and TRBJ2-5; D is unclear. Germline V gene lookup returns CDR1 SGHTA and CDR2 FQGNSA. Deletions cut 0 bases from V and 5 bases from J, with 7 bases between. This CDR3 has 13 amino acids. The CDR3 sequence: CASSLALRETQYF. CDR3 sequence (DNA): TGTGCCAGCAGCTTAGCGCTCAGGGAGACCCAGTACTTC.

The chain joins TRBV5-1 to TRBJ2-1; 8 nucleotides match TRBD2. The CDR3 runs 14 residues. Germline CDR1 reads SGHRS; CDR2 reads YFSETQ. Trimming cost V 3 bases and J 6 bases; bases outside gene matches: 5. CDR3 sequence reads: CASSWQSGSNEQFF. The CDR3 nucleotides are TGCGCCAGCAGCTGGCAGAGCGGGAGCAATGAGCAGTTCTTC.

J is TRBJ2-7 and V is TRBV6-2 or TRBV6-3; the match to TRBD1 covers 8 bases. CDR3 length equals 12 residues. V dropped 5 bases and J dropped 7; count of bases not matched to a gene: 4. CDR1 and CDR2 (germline): MNHEY, SVGEGT. CDR3 sequence reads: CASSPRDREQYV. The CDR3 DNA is TGTGCCAGCAGTCCCCGGGACAGGGAGCAGTACGTC.

The rearrangement joins TRBV5-1 to TRBJ1-1, with 7 bases lining up with TRBD1. This CDR3 is 14 amino acids long. V dropped 3 bases and J dropped 7; count of bases not matched to a gene: 9. The V gene's germline CDR1 is SGHRS and CDR2 YFSETQ. The CDR3 region is CASSSRGEIFEAFF. CDR3 nucleotide sequence: TGCGCCAGCAGCTCCAGGGGGGAAATCTTTGAAGCTTTCTTT. The full variable domain, rest sourced from reference TRBV5-1 and TRBJ1-1, is KAGVTQTPRYLIKTRGQQVTLSCSPISGHRSVSWYQQTPGQGLQFLFEYFSETQRNKGNFPGRFSGRQFSNSRSEMNVSTLELGDSALYLCASSSRGEIFEAFFGQGTRLTVV.

This chain joins TRBV14 and TRBJ1-1; unclear D gene. CDR1 SGHDN and CDR2 FVKESK come from the germline V gene. This CDR3 spans 14 amino acids. The V gene lost 0 bases and the J gene lost 3 bases, with 8 bases spanning the gap. In DNA, the CDR3 is TGTGCCAGCAGCCAAGAGGCCCGCCACACTGAAGCTTTCTTT. It encodes CASSQEARHTEAFF.

The chain has TRBV5-1 and TRBJ1-1; 9 bases match TRBD1. Trimming took 3 bases from V and 3 from J; bases not matched to a gene: 3. The CDR3 extends over 14 amino acids. Germline-derived CDR1 and CDR2 are SGHRS and YFSETQ. The CDR3 DNA follows: TGCGCCAGCAGCTCACAGGGGGCGGACACTGAAGCTTTCTTT. Its protein is CASSSQGADTEAFF.

The V and J genes are TRBV2 and TRBJ2-2; 11 bases map to TRBD2. This CDR3 is 15 amino acids long. The V segment lost 10 bases and the J segment 6 bases; nucleotides outside the gene matches: 10. Germline loops: CDR1 SNHLY, CDR2 FYNNEI. CDR3 sequence: CAKTLAGGLPGELFF. CDR3 coding DNA: TGTGCCAAGACCCTAGCGGGGGGACTACCCGGGGAGCTGTTTTTT.

This chain links TRBV20-1 with TRBJ2-2; TRBD2 aligns across 9 bases. After removal of 3 bases from V and 4 bases from J, the junction contained 6 bases not matched to a gene. This CDR3 has 15 residues. From germline, CDR1 is DFQATT and CDR2 SNEGSKA (reference sequence). CDR3 sequence reads: CSASGASGATGELFF. The DNA for the CDR3 is TGCAGTGCTAGTGGGGCTAGCGGGGCCACCGGGGAGCTGTTTTTT.

The chain couples TRBV18 to TRBJ2-4; TRBD2 is a possible D gene (6 bases). In germline, CDR1 is KGHSH, CDR2 LQKENI. Trimming shortened V by 0 bases and J by 6 bases, and 12 bases separated the two germline ends. The CDR3 is made up of 15 amino acids. The CDR3 DNA is TGTGCCAGCTCACCACCCGGGACGGAGGGAAACATTCAGTACTTC. Protein sequence: CASSPPGTEGNIQYF. The whole variable domain, remainder taken from reference TRBV18 and TRBJ2-4, is NAGVMQNPRHLVRRRGQEARLRCSPMKGHSHVYWYRQLPEEGLKFMVYLQKENIIDESGMPKERFSAEFPKEGPSILRIQQVVRGDSAAYFCASSPPGTEGNIQYFGAGTRLSVL.

The CDR3 DNA sequence: TGTGCCAGCAGCTTATTTGGGACAAATCCAAATGAAAAACTGTTTTTT. Translation: CASSLFGTNPNEKLFF. The rearrangement joins TRBV7-8 to TRBJ1-4; the D gene is possibly TRBD1 (6 bases). The V gene's germline CDR1 is SGHVS and CDR2 FQNEAQ. V was shortened by 2 bases and J by 5 bases, with 15 bases between the two germline ends. This CDR3 comprises 16 residues.

This clone occurred a few times. The chain recombines TRBV30 with TRBJ1-6; D is perhaps TRBD1 (6 bases). The germline V and J ends were trimmed by 4 bases and 10 bases, with 23 bases remaining between them. Germline lookup yields CDR1 GTSNPN and CDR2 SVGIG (reference sequence). The CDR3 has 16 residues. The CDR3 loop is CAWTKQPGQLGSPLHF. CDR3 nucleotides: TGTGCCTGGACCAAACAGCCCGGACAGTTGGGCTCACCCCTCCACTTT.

This chain connects TRBV5-6 to TRBJ1-2; D unclear. The length of the CDR3 is 13 residues. Germline CDR1 reads SGHDT; CDR2 reads YYEEEE. V lost 0 bases, J lost 7 bases, and 10 bases lay in between. CDR3 coding DNA: TGTGCCAGCAGCTTGGTCCCTCTAGGTGGCTACACCTTC. Residues: CASSLVPLGGYTF.

The V and J genes are TRBV2 and TRBJ2-1, with 8 bases lining up with TRBD1. J lost 1 base, V lost 3 bases, and 2 bases had no gene match. Germline V gene sequence: CDR1 SNHLY, CDR2 FYNNEI. This CDR3 contains 15 residues. CDR3 region: CASSDTGGSYNEQFF. CDR3 bases: TGTGCCAGCAGTGATACAGGGGGTTCCTACAATGAGCAGTTCTTC.

This clone was recorded once. V is TRBV4-2 and J is TRBJ1-2; D unresolved. The germline V and J ends were trimmed by 0 bases and 7 bases, with 9 bases remaining between them. Germline lookup yields CDR1 LGHNA and CDR2 YNFKEQ. This CDR3 spans 13 amino acids. The CDR3 spells CASSQESGFGYTF. CDR3 nucleotides: TGTGCCAGCAGCCAAGAATCGGGGTTTGGCTACACCTTC.

The chain uses TRBV5-1 and TRBJ2-1, with 7 bases matching TRBD1. The ends lost 1 base at V and 7 bases at J; junction bases unmatched: 8. Looked up from germline, CDR1 is SGHRS and CDR2 is YFSETQ. CDR3 length equals 15 residues. In DNA, the CDR3 is TGCGCCAGCAGCTTGATTAAGACAGGGACGAATGAGCAGTTCTTC. It codes for CASSLIKTGTNEQFF.

V gene TRBV5-1 combines with J gene TRBJ1-1, with D hard to call. The germline gives CDR1 SGHRS, CDR2 YFSETQ. The CDR3 has 11 residues. V gave up 3 bases and J gave up 6 bases, with 6 bases separating them. CDR3: CASSSQAEAFF. The CDR3 DNA is TGCGCCAGCAGCTCACAAGCTGAAGCTTTCTTT. Supplemented by reference TRBV5-1 and TRBJ1-1, the full variable domain reads KAGVTQTPRYLIKTRGQQVTLSCSPISGHRSVSWYQQTPGQGLQFLFEYFSETQRNKGNFPGRFSGRQFSNSRSEMNVSTLELGDSALYLCASSSQAEAFFGQGTRLTVV.

The J gene is TRBJ2-6, the V gene TRBV9, with D unclear. The CDR3 sequence is 16 residues long. Trimming stripped 2 bases from V and 0 bases from J, with 9 bases between. Germline CDR1 and CDR2: SGDLS and YYNGEE. In DNA form, the CDR3 reads TGTGCCAGCAGCGTCTACAGTTCCTCTGGGGCCAACGTCCTGACTTTC. Amino acid sequence: CASSVYSSSGANVLTF.

This clone was detected only once. The rearrangement uses TRBV7-6 and TRBJ2-3, with 10 positions matching TRBD2. Germline V gives CDR1 SGHVS, CDR2 FNYEAQ. Trimming at V came to 0 bases and at J to 2 bases, leaving 5 bases not matched to a gene. The CDR3 has 17 amino acids. The CDR3 spells CASSLASLAGPTDTQYF. In DNA form, the CDR3 reads TGTGCCAGCAGCTTAGCCTCACTAGCGGGGCCCACAGATACGCAGTATTTT.

V and J are TRBV5-6 and TRBJ2-7; TRBD2 might be the D (5 bases). Germline CDR1 is SGHDT and CDR2 is YYEEEE. V shed 4 bases and J shed 5 bases, with 10 bases lying between them. The CDR3 contains 12 residues. CDR3: CASSPSGDEQYF. In DNA, the CDR3 is TGTGCCAGCAGCCCCTCCGGGGACGAGCAGTACTTC. Supplemented by reference TRBV5-6 and TRBJ2-7, the full variable domain reads DAGVTQSPTHLIKTRGQQVTLRCSPKSGHDTVSWYQQALGQGPQFIFQYYEEEERQRGNFPDRFSGHQFPNYSSELNVNALLLGDSALYLCASSPSGDEQYFGPGTRLTVT.

The V call is TRBV3-1 (or the pseudogene TRBV3-2), the J call TRBJ2-1; maybe TRBD2 (5 bases). The CDR3 loop spans 14 amino acids. The germline gives CDR1 LGHDT, CDR2 YNNKEL (reference sequence). Trimming stripped 0 bases from V and 10 bases from J, with 13 bases between. This CDR3 is CASSQDLAQREQFF. DNA of the CDR3: TGTGCCAGCAGCCAAGATCTAGCCCAGCGCGAGCAGTTCTTC.

CDR3 nucleotide sequence: TGCGCCAGCAGCTGGACAGGGAATACTGGCACTGAAGCTTTCTTT. It codes for CASSWTGNTGTEAFF. This chain uses TRBV5-1 with TRBJ1-1; 8 bases map to TRBD1. Germline trimming cut 3 bases from V and 4 bases from J; bases unmatched to any gene: 8. The V gene's germline CDR1 is SGHRS and CDR2 YFSETQ. The CDR3 extends over 15 amino acids.

The DNA of the CDR3 is TGTGCCAGCAGCTTAGGACTAGCTCAAGAGACCCAGTACTTC. Translation: CASSLGLAQETQYF. V gene TRBV7-6 combines with J gene TRBJ2-5; 7 nucleotides match TRBD2. V lost 1 base, J lost 2 bases, and 1 base stayed unmatched. This CDR3 has 14 residues. CDR1 is SGHVS, CDR2 FNYEAQ, per germline.

The rearrangement uses TRBV24-1 and TRBJ1-2; D may be TRBD1 (5 bases). From germline, CDR1 is KGHDR and CDR2 SFDVKD. Trimming removed 3 bases from V and 0 bases from J, with 13 bases in between. This CDR3 contains 16 residues. The CDR3 loop reads CATSDTRRGANYGYTF. The CDR3 nucleotides are TGTGCCACCAGTGATACCCGACGGGGGGCTAACTATGGCTACACCTTC.

As concerns this clone: At one end the junction does not follow the germline gene, possibly because of a read error. The genes are TRBV27 and TRBJ2-7; 9 bases match TRBD2. Germline loops: CDR1 MNHEY, CDR2 SMNVEV (reference sequence). The CDR3 has 14 amino acids. CDR3 sequence: CASSPSSGLAPSVF. DNA for the CDR3: TGTGCCAGCAGTCCATCCTCGGGACTAGCCCCAAGTGTCTTC.

This chain joins TRBV6-2 or TRBV6-3 and TRBJ2-5; D not resolved. Trimming removed 1 base at V and 5 bases at J, with 14 bases between. Germline loops: CDR1 MNHEY, CDR2 SVGEGT. The CDR3 runs to 15 residues. The CDR3 protein is CASSYWSGSTETQYF. The CDR3 DNA follows: TGTGCCAGCAGTTACTGGTCAGGTTCTACGGAGACCCAGTACTTC.

The chain recombines TRBV25-1 with TRBJ2-2; weak D call: TRBD2 (5 bases). V lost 1 base to trimming and J lost 4 bases, with 10 bases between them. Germline loops: CDR1 MGHDK, CDR2 SYGVNS. This CDR3 is 15 amino acids long. CDR3 nucleotides: TGTGCCAGCAGTGAATTTGTTCGGGGCACCGGGGAGCTGTTTTTT. Its protein is CASSEFVRGTGELFF. Together with reference TRBV25-1 and TRBJ2-2, the CDR3 gives the full variable domain: EADIYQTPRYLVIGTGKKITLECSQTMGHDKMYWYQQDPGMELHLIHYSYGVNSTEKGDLSSESTVSRIRTEHFPLTLESARPSHTSQYLCASSEFVRGTGELFFGEGSRLTVL.

This clone appeared once. The chain uses TRBV5-6 and TRBJ1-2, with D maybe TRBD1 (5 bases). This CDR3 comprises 17 residues. V was shortened by 4 bases and J by 7 bases, with 26 bases between the two germline ends. The germline V gene has CDR1 SGHDT and CDR2 YYEEEE. The CDR3: CASSPGPGTTIAGGYTF. CDR3 nucleotides: TGTGCCAGCAGCCCGGGCCCCGGGACTACAATTGCCGGTGGCTACACCTTC.

The sample holds one count of this clone. J is TRBJ2-7 and V is TRBV6-2 or TRBV6-3, with TRBD2 matching 13 bases. CDR3 length: 14 residues. The V gene's germline CDR1 is MNHEY and CDR2 SVGEGT. V trimming: 5 bases; J trimming: 3 bases; junction bases outside the gene matches: 1. The CDR3 protein is CASSGLAGVYEQYV. As DNA, the CDR3 is TGTGCCAGCAGTGGACTAGCGGGGGTCTACGAGCAGTACGTC.

V usage is TRBV27 and J usage is TRBJ2-7, with 9 positions matching TRBD1. The J segment lost 6 bases and the V segment lost 4 bases, leaving 7 bases of the junction unmatched. Germline CDR1 and CDR2: MNHEY and SMNVEV (reference sequence). The CDR3 covers 14 residues. CDR3 coding DNA: TGTGCCAGCAGTTACACAGGGGGCTTACTCGAGCAGTACTTC. Translated: CASSYTGGLLEQYF.